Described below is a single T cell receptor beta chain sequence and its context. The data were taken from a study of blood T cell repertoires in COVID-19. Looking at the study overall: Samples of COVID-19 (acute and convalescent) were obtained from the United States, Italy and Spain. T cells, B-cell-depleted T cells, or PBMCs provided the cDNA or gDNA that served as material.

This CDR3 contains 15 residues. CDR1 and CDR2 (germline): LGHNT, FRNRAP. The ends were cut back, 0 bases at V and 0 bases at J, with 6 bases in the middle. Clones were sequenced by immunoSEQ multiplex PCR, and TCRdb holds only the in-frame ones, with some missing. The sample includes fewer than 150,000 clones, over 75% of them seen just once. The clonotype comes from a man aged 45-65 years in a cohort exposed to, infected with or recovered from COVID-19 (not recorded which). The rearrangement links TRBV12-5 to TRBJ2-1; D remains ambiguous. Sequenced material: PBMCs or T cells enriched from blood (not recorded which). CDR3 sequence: CASGLVQISYNEQFF. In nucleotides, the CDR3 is TGTGCTAGTGGTTTGGTACAGATCTCCTACAATGAGCAGTTCTTC.